This T cell receptor (beta chain) originates from a study of T cell responses to AZD1222 COVID-19 vaccine. Whole-study results and caveats: Baseline serostatus was positive in only six or seven AZD1222 recipients. Scientists sampled the repertoires only once the peak T cell response had passed.

The CDR3 length is 12 residues. Looked up from germline, CDR1 is MDHEN and CDR2 is SYDVKM. Trimming removed 0 bases at V and 8 bases at J, with 4 bases between. The table came from immunoSEQ multiplex PCR; TCRdb's copy has only in-frame clones and leaves some out. The repertoire includes 130,000 or so clones, 94% of them detected once, and under 7.5% sits in the top ten. Remarks on this clone: The target antigen is unknown.

The sequence was collected from an adult in good health. The chain carries TRBV28 and TRBJ1-4; D unresolved. This material consisted of peripheral blood, taken on day 0 of AZD1222 vaccination. DNA of the CDR3: TGTGCCAGCAGTTTATGGAACGAAAAACTGTTTTTT. This codes for CASSLWNEKLFF.